Following are 11 T cell receptor beta chains from one sample sequenced in a study of human T cells and chemical hapten exposure. TCRdb reprocessed the RACE reads with MiXCR, giving one entry per CDR3 protein. The sample lists under 300,000 distinct CDR3 sequences; approximately 7.5% were seen once. Time point meaning: pre-sensitization, week 0. Documented treatment: therapeutic diphenylcyclopropenone sensitization with weekly scalp DPC. Specimen: whole blood, collected in connection with sensitization to the hapten diphenylcyclopropenone (DPC). These receptors were taken from a man younger than 35 with alopecia areata. Some clones in this sample may be carry-over from other donors' samples.

In this sample, this clonotype turned up many times. V gene TRBV27 combines with J gene TRBJ1-1; D remains unclear. Between the trimmed V and J ends, which lost 2 bases and 0 bases, there was a span of 4 bases. This CDR3 region has 13 residues. Germline-derived CDR1 and CDR2 are MNHEY and SMNVEV (reference sequence). Here the CDR3 reads CASSLTLNTEAFF. In DNA, the CDR3 is TGTGCCAGCAGTTTAACCCTGAACACTGAAGCTTTCTTT.

This clonotype was detected many times. The chain combines TRBV4-3 with TRBJ1-6; D call uncertain. CDR3 length equals 16 residues. V was shortened by 2 bases and J by 5 bases, with 13 bases between the two germline ends. Germline V lookup: CDR1 LGHNA, CDR2 YSLEER. CDR3 DNA sequence: TGCGCCAGCAGCCAACAAACAGAACTAGATAATTCACCCCTCCACTTT. Translation: CASSQQTELDNSPLHF.

About this clonotype itself: At one end the junction does not follow the germline gene, possibly because of a read error. The rearrangement links TRBV20-1 to TRBJ1-1, with D possibly being TRBD1 (6 bases). CDR1 and CDR2 (germline): DFQATT, SNEGSKA (reference sequence). The CDR3 totals 13 residues. The CDR3 coding sequence is TGCAGTGCCAGAGACAGGTCGAACACTGAAGCTTTCTTT. Its protein product is CSARDRSNTEAFF.

The CDR3 sequence: CASSPGTRDTQYF. The DNA of the CDR3 is TGTGCCTCTTCCCCCGGGACTAGGGATACGCAGTATTTT. The V call is TRBV27, the J call TRBJ2-3; 8 bases are a match to TRBD2. V was clipped by 11 bases and J by 6 bases; unmatched bases: 10. CDR1 MNHEY and CDR2 SMNVEV come from the germline V gene (reference sequence). The CDR3 extends over 13 amino acids.

This chain connects TRBV6-1 to TRBJ2-3; D unresolved. This CDR3 contains 15 residues. Germline V gene sequence: CDR1 MNHNS, CDR2 SASEGT. Trimming took off 2 bases at V and 3 bases at J, with 12 bases between the two ends. The CDR3 coding sequence is TGTGCCAGCAGTGAAATGGGCGGTGGAACAGATACGCAGTATTTT. The encoded protein is CASSEMGGGTDTQYF.

The chain joins TRBV5-1 to TRBJ1-5, with TRBD1 matching 7 bases. V gave up 0 bases and J gave up 2 bases; unmatched junction bases: 2. This CDR3 spans 15 amino acids. Germline V gives CDR1 SGHRS, CDR2 YFSETQ. CDR3 DNA: TGCGCCAGCAGCTTGGAAGGGGGCGGCAATCAGCCCCAGCATTTT. Translation gives CASSLEGGGNQPQHF.

This clonotype appeared a few times. The chain uses TRBV5-1 and TRBJ1-2, with 8 bases lining up with TRBD1. CDR1 and CDR2 (germline): SGHRS, YFSETQ. The CDR3 is 14 residues long. With 4 bases clipped from V and 5 bases from J, the junction kept 7 bases outside the gene matches. This CDR3 is CASSNRQGAYGYTF. The DNA for the CDR3 is TGCGCCAGCAGCAACCGTCAGGGGGCTTATGGCTACACCTTC.

In this sample, this clonotype turned up a few times. The chain links TRBV6-5 to TRBJ2-4; 8 bases align to TRBD1. Germline-derived CDR1 and CDR2 are MNHEY and SVGAGI. After removal of 0 bases from V and 3 bases from J, the junction contained 4 bases not matched to a gene. The CDR3 sequence is 16 residues long. CDR3 residues: CASSYSSGGGKNIQYF. The CDR3, as DNA: TGTGCCAGCAGTTACTCGTCAGGGGGCGGCAAAAACATTCAGTACTTC.

J is TRBJ1-1 and V is TRBV12-3 or TRBV12-4; 7 bases align to TRBD1. V was pared by 5 bases and J by 4 bases, with 7 bases of the junction left unmatched. The CDR3 contains 14 residues. The CDR3 loop is CASSLGGAVTEAFF. CDR3 nucleotides: TGTGCCAGCAGTCTAGGGGGCGCGGTCACTGAAGCTTTCTTT.

This clonotype was recorded at least ten times. The chain uses TRBV11-2 and TRBJ1-2; no clear D. Trimming cost V 1 base and J 2 bases, with 8 bases left between them. CDR1 and CDR2 (germline): SGHAT, FQNNGV. The CDR3 covers 14 residues. The CDR3 bases are TGTGCCAGCAGCTTAGTGCACCAGAACTATGGCTACACCTTC. Encoded protein: CASSLVHQNYGYTF.

V usage is TRBV11-2 and J usage is TRBJ2-5; 8 positions match TRBD1. The V segment lost 2 bases and the J segment 3 bases; nucleotides outside the gene matches: 5. Germline lookup yields CDR1 SGHAT and CDR2 FQNNGV. The CDR3 runs 15 residues. The CDR3 bases are TGTGCCAGCAGCTTAAACAGGGGGATGAAAGAGACCCAGTACTTC. Protein product: CASSLNRGMKETQYF.